This T cell receptor (beta chain) was retrieved from a study of T cells in Graves' hyperthyroidism and ophthalmopathy. RNA transcripts yielded amplified TCR beta CDR3 regions. HTBI primers were the set used in a first-round RT-PCR of the TCR CDR3. From the multiplex PCR reads, TCRdb called clonotypes with MiXCR, one entry per CDR3 protein. The sample has approximately 740,000 distinct CDR3 sequences, 11% to 15% seen once. This sequence originates from a woman younger than 35 with Graves' hyperthyroidism. The sequencing input was blood.

Here the CDR3 reads CSARDPRASSYNSPLHF. The CDR3, as DNA: TGCAGTGCTAGAGACCCCAGGGCGAGCTCCTATAATTCACCCCTCCACTTT. The rearrangement joins TRBV20-1 to TRBJ1-6; a weak D match, TRBD1 (5 bases). This CDR3 contains 17 residues. Germline values: CDR1 DFQATT, CDR2 SNEGSKA (reference sequence). Trimming removed 0 bases from V and 0 bases from J, with 12 bases in between.